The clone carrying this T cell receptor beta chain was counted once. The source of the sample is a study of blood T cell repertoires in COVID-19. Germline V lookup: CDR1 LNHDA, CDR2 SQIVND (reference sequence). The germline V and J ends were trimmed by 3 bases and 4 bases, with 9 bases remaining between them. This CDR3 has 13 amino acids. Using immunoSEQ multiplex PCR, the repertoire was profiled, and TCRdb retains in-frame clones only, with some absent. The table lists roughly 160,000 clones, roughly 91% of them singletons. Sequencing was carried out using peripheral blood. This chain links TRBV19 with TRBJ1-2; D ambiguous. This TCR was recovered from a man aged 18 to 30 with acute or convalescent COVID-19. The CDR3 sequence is CASSIMTFYGYTF. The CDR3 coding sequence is TGTGCCAGTAGTATTATGACTTTCTATGGCTACACCTTC.